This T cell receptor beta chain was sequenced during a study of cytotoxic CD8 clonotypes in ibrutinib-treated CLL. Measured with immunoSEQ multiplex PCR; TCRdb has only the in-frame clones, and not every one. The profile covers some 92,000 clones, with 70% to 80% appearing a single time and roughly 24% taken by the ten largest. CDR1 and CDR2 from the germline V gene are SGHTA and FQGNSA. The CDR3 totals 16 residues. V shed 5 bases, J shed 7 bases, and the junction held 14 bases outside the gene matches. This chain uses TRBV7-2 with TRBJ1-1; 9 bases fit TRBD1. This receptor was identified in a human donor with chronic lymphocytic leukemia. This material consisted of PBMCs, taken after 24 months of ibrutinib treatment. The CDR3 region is CASSPSPGTGWGEAFF. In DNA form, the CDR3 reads TGTGCCAGCAGCCCCTCCCCCGGGACAGGGTGGGGTGAAGCTTTCTTT.